This T cell receptor beta chain was captured by sequencing in a study of blood T cell repertoires in COVID-19. The table came from immunoSEQ multiplex PCR; TCRdb's copy has only in-frame clones and leaves some out. Of roughly 280,000 clones listed, over 75% were seen once; the top ten hold approximately 2.5%. The germline gives CDR1 MDHEN, CDR2 SYDVKM. V lost 3 bases and J lost 0, with 12 bases in between. The CDR3 loop spans 17 amino acids. The rearrangement joins TRBV28 to TRBJ1-6; D gene unclear. The source of this sequence is a woman aged 18-29 years who had recovered from COVID-19. Sequencing was done on a sample of PBMCs or T cells enriched from blood (not recorded which). DNA for the CDR3: TGTGCCAGCAGTTTCGGCACAGCAAACTCCTATAATTCACCCCTCCACTTT. As protein: CASSFGTANSYNSPLHF. Full variable domain (remainder filled in from reference TRBV28 and TRBJ1-6): DVKVTQSSRYLVKRTGEKVFLECVQDMDHENMFWYRQDPGLGLRLIYFSYDVKMKEKGDIPEGYSVSREKKERFSLILESASTNQTSMYLCASSFGTANSYNSPLHFGNGTRLTVT.